Each of the 10 T cell receptor beta chains below was sequenced from the same sample in a study of cytomegalovirus exposure and HLA in healthy donors. The PCR had 60 Vbeta and 13 Jbeta primers. Sequencing was performed with immunoSEQ multiplex PCR; in TCRdb, only in-frame clones are kept and a portion is missing. Here the sample spans around 200,000 clones, over 70% being singletons. The sample taken for sequencing was PBMCs. The receptors here all came from a female donor in good health and CMV-seronegative.

The rearrangement joins TRBV7-9 to TRBJ2-7; TRBD2 is a possible D gene (5 bases). CDR3 length: 14 residues. Germline V lookup: CDR1 SEHNR, CDR2 FQNEAQ (reference sequence). Deletions cut 6 bases from V and 2 bases from J, with 14 bases between. CDR3 sequence reads: CASRDEDLAYEQYF. CDR3 coding DNA: TGTGCCAGCAGAGATGAGGACTTAGCCTACGAGCAGTACTTC.

The chain is built from TRBV19 and TRBJ1-1, with 8 bases that match TRBD1. From germline, CDR1 is LNHDA and CDR2 SQIVND (reference sequence). This CDR3 region has 15 residues. Germline trimming cut 4 bases from V and 6 bases from J; bases unmatched to any gene: 10. This CDR3 is CASSTGKTGEAEAFF. CDR3 coding DNA: TGTGCCAGTAGTACCGGTAAGACAGGGGAGGCTGAAGCTTTCTTT. The full variable domain, in which reference TRBV19 and TRBJ1-1 provide the parts outside the CDR3, is DGGITQSPKYLFRKEGQNVTLSCEQNLNHDAMYWYRQDPGQGLRLIYYSQIVNDFQKGDIAEGYSVSREKKESFPLTVTSAQKNPTAFYLCASSTGKTGEAEAFFGQGTRLTVV.

The chain couples TRBV6-5 to TRBJ2-7; a weak D match, TRBD1 (5 bases). V was shortened by 8 bases and J by 5 bases, with 16 bases between the two germline ends. The CDR3 is 13 amino acids. Per the germline V gene, CDR1 is MNHEY and CDR2 is SVGAGI. This CDR3 reads CASGKQAIHEQYF. The CDR3 region has the DNA TGTGCCAGCGGGAAACAGGCCATCCACGAGCAGTACTTC.

The chain has TRBV28 and TRBJ2-7, with D perhaps matching TRBD1 (6 bases). Trimming shortened V by 7 bases and J by 3 bases, and 16 bases separated the two germline ends. CDR3 size: 14 residues. Germline V lookup: CDR1 MDHEN, CDR2 SYDVKM. For the CDR3, the DNA is TGTGCCAGCACGGATCTAGGGGGAAGCTACGAGCAGTACTTC. It codes for CASTDLGGSYEQYF. The full variable domain, in which reference TRBV28 and TRBJ2-7 provide the parts outside the CDR3, is DVKVTQSSRYLVKRTGEKVFLECVQDMDHENMFWYRQDPGLGLRLIYFSYDVKMKEKGDIPEGYSVSREKKERFSLILESASTNQTSMYLCASTDLGGSYEQYFGPGTRLTVT.

The rearrangement links TRBV9 to TRBJ2-1, with a possible D match to TRBD2 (6 bases). This CDR3 region has 14 residues. Germline lookup yields CDR1 SGDLS and CDR2 YYNGEE. Trimming stripped 2 bases from V and 8 bases from J, with 14 bases between. The CDR3, as DNA: TGTGCCAGCAGCGTCGCCGGGACTTATCATGAGCAGTTCTTC. This gives the protein CASSVAGTYHEQFF.

J is TRBJ1-5 and V is TRBV7-9; no firm D call. The CDR3 has 10 residues. V shed 9 bases and J shed 6 bases, with 6 bases lying between them. Germline V gene lookup returns CDR1 SEHNR and CDR2 FQNEAQ (reference sequence). DNA for the CDR3: TGTGCCAGGTCGGGTCAGCCCCAGCATTTT. Residues: CARSGQPQHF.

This clone was counted a few times. V usage is TRBV28 and J usage is TRBJ1-1; TRBD1 might be the D (6 bases). V was shortened by 7 bases and J by 7 bases, with 13 bases between the two germline ends. Germline CDR1 is MDHEN and CDR2 is SYDVKM. This CDR3 has 12 residues. The CDR3 nucleotides are TGTGCCAGCACCATACAGGGTGTTGAAGCTTTCTTT. This translates into CASTIQGVEAFF.

This clone was seen more than once but under ten times. V and J are TRBV5-1 and TRBJ2-4; TRBD1 might be the D (6 bases). V was cut by 4 bases and J by 8 bases, with 19 bases left in between. The CDR3 is 15 amino acids. Germline loops: CDR1 SGHRS, CDR2 YFSETQ. The CDR3 sequence: CASSASGTMGDIQYF. The CDR3 DNA reads TGCGCCAGCAGCGCATCCGGGACAATGGGTGACATTCAGTACTTC.

On this clone itself: A read error may account for a junction end that differs from germline. Distinct nucleotide sequences in the sample also encode this CDR3. The chain combines TRBV30 with TRBJ1-6; TRBD1 is a possible D gene (5 bases). Germline V CDR1 and CDR2: GTSNPN, SVGIG (reference sequence). The CDR3 is 19 residues long. This chain's CDR3 is CAWSTPYPNSRGVNSPLHF. CDR3 nucleotide sequence: TGCGCCTGGAGCACGCCCTACCCGAATTCCCGGGGGGTTAATTCACCCCTCCACTTT.

This clone occurred a few times. The genes are TRBV2 and TRBJ2-7, with 9 bases identical to TRBD1. CDR1 is SNHLY and CDR2 is FYNNEI in the germline V gene. V was pared by 8 bases and J by 3 bases, with 11 bases of the junction left unmatched. The CDR3 runs 15 residues. CDR3 protein: CASLRPGTGNYEQYF. The CDR3 region has the DNA TGTGCCAGCTTACGTCCCGGGACAGGGAACTACGAGCAGTACTTC.